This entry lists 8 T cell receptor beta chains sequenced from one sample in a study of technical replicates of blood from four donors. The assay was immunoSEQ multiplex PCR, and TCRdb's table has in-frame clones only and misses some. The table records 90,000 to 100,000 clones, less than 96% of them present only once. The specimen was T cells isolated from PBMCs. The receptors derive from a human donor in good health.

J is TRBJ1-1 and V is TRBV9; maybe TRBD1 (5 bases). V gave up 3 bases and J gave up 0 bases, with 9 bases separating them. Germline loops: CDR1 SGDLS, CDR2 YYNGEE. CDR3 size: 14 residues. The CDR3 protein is CASSGAGMNTEAFF. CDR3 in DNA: TGTGCCAGCAGCGGGGCAGGGATGAACACTGAAGCTTTCTTT.

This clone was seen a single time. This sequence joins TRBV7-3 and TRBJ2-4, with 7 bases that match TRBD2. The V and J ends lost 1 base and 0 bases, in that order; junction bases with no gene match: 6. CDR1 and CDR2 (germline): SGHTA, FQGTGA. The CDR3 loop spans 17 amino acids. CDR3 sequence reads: CASSLRGGGLAKNIQYF. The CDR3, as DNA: TGTGCCAGCAGCTTAAGGGGGGGAGGCCTAGCCAAAAACATTCAGTACTTC.

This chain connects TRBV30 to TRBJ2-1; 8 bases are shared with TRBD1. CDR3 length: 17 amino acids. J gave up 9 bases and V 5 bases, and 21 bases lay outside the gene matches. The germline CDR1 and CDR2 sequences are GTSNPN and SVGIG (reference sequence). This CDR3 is CAWDMRSGTGVYSEQFF. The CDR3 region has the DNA TGTGCCTGGGACATGAGATCCGGGACAGGTGTGTATAGTGAGCAGTTCTTC.

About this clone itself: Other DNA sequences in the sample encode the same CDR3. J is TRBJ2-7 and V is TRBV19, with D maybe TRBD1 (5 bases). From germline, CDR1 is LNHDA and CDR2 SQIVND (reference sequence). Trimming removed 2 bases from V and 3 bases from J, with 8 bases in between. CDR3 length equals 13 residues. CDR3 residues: CASSITTVYEQYF. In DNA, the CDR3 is TGTGCCAGTAGTATAACGACAGTCTACGAGCAGTACTTC.

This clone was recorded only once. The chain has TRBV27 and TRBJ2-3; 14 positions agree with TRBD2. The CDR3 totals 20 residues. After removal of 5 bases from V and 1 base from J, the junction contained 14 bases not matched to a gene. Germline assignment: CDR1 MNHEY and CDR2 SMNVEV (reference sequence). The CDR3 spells CASSLGEPGLAGVGTDTQYF. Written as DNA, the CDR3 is TGTGCCAGCAGTCTTGGGGAACCGGGACTAGCGGGAGTGGGCACAGATACGCAGTATTTT.

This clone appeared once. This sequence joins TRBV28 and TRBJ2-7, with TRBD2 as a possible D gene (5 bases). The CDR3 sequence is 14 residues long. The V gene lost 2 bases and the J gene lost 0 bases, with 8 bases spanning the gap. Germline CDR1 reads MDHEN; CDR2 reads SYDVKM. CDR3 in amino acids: CASSLDGSSYEQYF. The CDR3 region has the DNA TGTGCCAGCAGTTTAGATGGGAGCTCCTACGAGCAGTACTTC.

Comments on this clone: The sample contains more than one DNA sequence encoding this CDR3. CDR3 in amino acids: CASSLGGYQPQHF. In DNA form, the CDR3 reads TGTGCCAGCAGCTTGGGAGGGTATCAGCCCCAGCATTTT. The chain has TRBV7-2 and TRBJ1-5; D is ambiguous. The CDR3 consists of 13 residues. Deletions cut 3 bases from V and 5 bases from J, with 8 bases between. In germline, CDR1 is SGHTA, CDR2 FQGNSA.

CDR3 in amino acids: CASSQGGGNGVQPQHF. In nucleotides, the CDR3 is TGCGCCAGCAGCCAAGGGGGAGGAAATGGTGTTCAGCCCCAGCATTTT. The chain joins TRBV4-1 to TRBJ1-5, with unresolved D. The germline V and J ends were trimmed by 1 base and 6 bases, with 16 bases remaining between them. Per germline, CDR1 MGHRA and CDR2 YSYEKL. This CDR3 has 16 residues.